This TCR beta chain was sequenced for a study of blood T cell repertoires in COVID-19. Study in general: Italy, Spain and the United States were the sources of the convalescent and acute COVID-19 samples. PBMCs, B-cell-depleted T cells, or T cells were the source of the cDNA or gDNA that made up the material.

Those enrolled, adults aged about 18 to 89 years, came from around 25 US areas. Clinical history reported by participants formed the basis on which cohorts were assigned. In germline, CDR1 is SGDLS, CDR2 YYNGEE. The CDR3 has 17 residues. V shed 0 bases and J shed 2 bases, with 15 bases lying between them. TCRdb keeps only in-frame clones here, not all; method: immunoSEQ multiplex PCR. Of 250,000 or so clones listed, around 89% were seen once; the top ten hold over 3.5%. This sequence originates from a woman aged 25 to 39 with acute COVID-19. Material: PBMCs or T cells enriched from blood (not recorded which). V gene TRBV9 combines with J gene TRBJ2-1; possible D gene TRBD2, 5 bases. The CDR3 loop is CASSVVSTGLTYNEQFF. Here the CDR3 DNA reads TGTGCCAGCAGCGTAGTTTCGACGGGATTGACCTACAATGAGCAGTTCTTC.